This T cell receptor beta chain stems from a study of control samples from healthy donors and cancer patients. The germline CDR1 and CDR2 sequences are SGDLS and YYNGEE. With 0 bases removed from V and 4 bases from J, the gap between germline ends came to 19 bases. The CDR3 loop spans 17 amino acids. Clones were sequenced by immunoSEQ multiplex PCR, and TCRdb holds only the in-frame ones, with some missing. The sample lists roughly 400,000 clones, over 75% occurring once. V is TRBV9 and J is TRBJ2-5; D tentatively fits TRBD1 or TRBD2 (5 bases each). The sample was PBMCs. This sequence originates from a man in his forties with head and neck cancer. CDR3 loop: CASSVVDGSAGGETQYF. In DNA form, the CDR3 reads TGTGCCAGCAGCGTAGTTGATGGAAGCGCTGGGGGAGAGACCCAGTACTTC. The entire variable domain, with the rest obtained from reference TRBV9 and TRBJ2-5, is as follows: DSGVTQTPKHLITATGQRVTLRCSPRSGDLSVYWYQQSLDQGLQFLIQYYNGEERAKGNILERFSAQQFPDLHSELNLSSLELGDSALYFCASSVVDGSAGGETQYFGPGTRLLVL.